This section outlines one T cell receptor beta chain sequence together with its context. Its antigen remains unidentified. V was shortened by 6 bases and J by 5 bases, with 16 bases between the two germline ends. Germline CDR1 is SGHRS and CDR2 is YFSETQ. There are 14 residues in the CDR3. This sample is part of a study of OX40 agonist ivuxolimab in advanced cancers. General observations from the study: Within 6 weeks, CD4+ and CD8+ blood T cells expanded clonally at 0.1 to 3.0 mg/kg.

Generated by immunoSEQ multiplex PCR, the TCRdb table keeps only in-frame clones and is missing some. The top ten hold 5.5% of the sample, which has under 100,000 clones, approximately 84% seen once. The source of this sequence is an adult with an advanced solid tumor such as melanoma, head and neck, liver or kidney cancer. The V and J genes are TRBV5-1 and TRBJ2-3; D possibly corresponds to TRBD1 (6 bases). The sample consisted of CD4+ or CD8+ T cells sorted from blood, taken in a trial of the OX40 agonist ivuxolimab. The CDR3 reads CASNLQGQVDTQYF. DNA of the CDR3: TGCGCCAGCAACCTTCAGGGGCAGGTAGATACGCAGTATTTT.